This T cell receptor beta chain was sequenced in a study of blood T cell repertoires in COVID-19. About the study: There were acute and convalescent COVID-19 samples, and they came from the United States, Italy and Spain. Sources were T cells, B-cell-depleted T cells, or PBMCs; the material itself was cDNA or gDNA.

The authors' processing: By means of reference gene primer amplification, nucleated cell counts were estimated. TCRdb's table, derived via immunoSEQ multiplex PCR, lists solely in-frame clones and lacks some. The DNA gave D and trimming, while V, J and clone size come from that table. The sample yields 25,000 or so clones, 80% to 90% seen once. The sequenced material came from peripheral blood. This TCR derives from a man aged 65 to 85 in a cohort sampled during active COVID-19.

The CDR3 region has the DNA TGTGCCAGAACCTCGGGGGCCCCGCAGTTCCCATGGACTAGCGGGAGGGCCGACGAGACCCAGTACTTC. As protein: CARTSGAPQFPWTSGRADETQYF. The chain couples TRBV5-3 to TRBJ2-5; the match to TRBD2 covers 15 bases. TRBV5-3 is recorded as an ORF, its role being uncertain. J was trimmed by 5 bases and V by 6 bases; bases with no gene match: 29. This CDR3 has 23 residues.